This TCR beta chain was sequenced in a study of shared clonotypes between healthy human individuals (TCRdb year 2020). General notes on the study: The cohort comprised a couple of women and a few men aged 18 to 49 years. For each donor, CD4 naive and CD4 memory were each run on three plates, CD8 naive on two plates, and CD8 memory on one plate. To estimate repertoire size and how much clonotype sharing occurs between individuals, the study deeply sequenced the blood TCR repertoires of a handful of healthy adults. To increase sequencing depth and limit assay-specific biases, different laboratories used diverse techniques to prepare libraries and sequence TCR repertoires. Between about 0.94 and 8.9 billion PBMCs per donor were obtained by leukapheresis. The full study reports these points: When several donors were compared, the shared fraction of clonotypes was around 5.1% for naive CD4, approximately 3.3% for naive CD8, about 2.4% for memory CD4, and approximately 0.4% for memory CD8. The genetic and exposure-history diversity represented was limited by the small number of donors. Sampling was restricted to blood, and TCR repertoires in tissue are likely to differ from TCR repertoires in blood. Larger estimated clonotype richness was generally found for naive subsets than for memory subsets. Clonotypes shared by all four sorted-subset donors showed higher generation probabilities than non-shared clonotypes. Pairwise subsampling indicated that sequencing depth was expected to affect the degree of clonotype sharing among donors. Incomplete sequencing was indicated by rarefaction of sorted-subset datasets, despite the large sequencing depth.

Germline trimming: 6 bases from V, 4 bases from J; junction bases outside gene matches: 2. From cysteine to phenylalanine, the CDR3 is 12 amino acids long. Left in the record is the CDR3 DNA by itself, 36 bases read in frame from the first base. The CDR1 and CDR2 encoded by the germline V gene are WSHSY and SAAADI. Using the deep immunoSEQ assay, TCR CDR3 regions were amplified from genomic DNA by multiplex PCR. Extracted genomic DNA from each cell subset was spread evenly across all wells of several immunoSEQ 96-well plates, with each plate serving as a replicate. For sorted subsets, around 0.2 ug of genomic DNA, equivalent to 25,000 to 35,000 T cell genomes, went into each replicate PCR. The purified libraries were quantified using a Qubit 3.0 fluorometer, sized with a Bioanalyzer 2100, and then quantified again using the KAPA Library Quantification kit. Every immunoSEQ 96-well plate was sequenced on a separate single-read 150-cycle Illumina NextSeq 550 flow cell. Under the source paper's analysis protocol: The immunoSEQ output contained only junctional sequences without quality scores, so filtering could not match that applied to full-length reads. Sequences were annotated with PyIR, a Python wrapper for IgBLAST v1.9, and V/J genes and CDR3 were assigned using IMGT germline references. Reads were filtered out if the reads had weak V/J assignments (E-value above 1e-6), no CDR3, stop codons, out-of-frame junctions, or ambiguous translated residues. A V3J clonotype was defined by an identical inferred V gene, J gene, and CDR3 amino acid sequence. To compute the percentage overlap between repertoires, the number of shared unique clonotypes was divided by the size of the smaller repertoire. Richness of each repertoire was evaluated using RTK rarefaction, the Chao1 estimator, and Recon v2.1 estimates of unobserved clonotypes. OLGA was used to compute generation probabilities for all TCRbeta clonotypes that the gDNA method yielded from a handful of donors. TCRdb provides this immuneACCESS table in a form limited to in-frame rearrangements. Some clones are lacking; in checked studies, under half of them reflect an unresolved V gene, and why the rest are absent is not known. For V, J and clone size, that table is used; D and trimming come from the DNA. Recorded for this sample are a few million clones; just over 90% of them occurred a single time. The top ten clones comprise 0.13% to 0.15% of the sample.

The donors were healthy, HIV-negative adults with no recently reported acute infections or vaccinations. All donors were Caucasian adults living in Nashville, Tennessee, USA. CD4+ T cells were enriched by magnetic negative selection; naive cells were then positively selected on CD45RA, and the negative fraction formed the memory subset. Blood was collected by leukapheresis, and PBMCs were isolated by Ficoll-Histopaque density gradient centrifugation and then cryopreserved in liquid nitrogen vapor phase. Analytical flow cytometry was used to check the purity and quantity of every magnetically sorted T cell population. Each sorted fraction had its genomic DNA isolated and then quantified by UV absorbance on a Nanodrop 2000c. Of note for this clone: No cognate antigen has been identified for it. Per-base quality was not reported, and no clone a single base away is much larger than it.

The sample taken for sequencing was naive CD4+ T cells sorted from blood. The cell subset or site label for this specimen denotes: CD45RA+ positively selected. This TCR was recovered from a man aged 18 to 35 in good health. The chain couples TRBV10-2 to TRBJ1-1, and TRBD1 matches 7 of the central bases. This receptor has the CDR3 CASRQGPTEAFF. DNA sequence: TGCGCCAGCAGACAGGGGCCCACTGAAGCTTTCTTT.